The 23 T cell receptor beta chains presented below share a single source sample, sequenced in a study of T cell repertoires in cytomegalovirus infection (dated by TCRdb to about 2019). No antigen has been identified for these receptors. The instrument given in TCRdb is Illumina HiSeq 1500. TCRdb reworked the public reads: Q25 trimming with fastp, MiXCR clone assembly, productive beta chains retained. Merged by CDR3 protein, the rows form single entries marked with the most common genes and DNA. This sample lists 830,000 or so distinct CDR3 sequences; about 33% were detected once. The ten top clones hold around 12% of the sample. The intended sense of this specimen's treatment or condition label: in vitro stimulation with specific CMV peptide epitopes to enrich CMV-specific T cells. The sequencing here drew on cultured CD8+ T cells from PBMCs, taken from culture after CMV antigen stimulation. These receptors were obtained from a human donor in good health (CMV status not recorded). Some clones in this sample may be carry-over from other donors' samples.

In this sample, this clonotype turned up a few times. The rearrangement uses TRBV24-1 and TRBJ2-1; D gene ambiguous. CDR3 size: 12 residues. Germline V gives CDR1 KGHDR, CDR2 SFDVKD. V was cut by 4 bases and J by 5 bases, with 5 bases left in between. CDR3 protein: CATSDNDNEQFF. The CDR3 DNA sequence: TGTGCCACCAGTGACAATGACAATGAGCAGTTCTTC.

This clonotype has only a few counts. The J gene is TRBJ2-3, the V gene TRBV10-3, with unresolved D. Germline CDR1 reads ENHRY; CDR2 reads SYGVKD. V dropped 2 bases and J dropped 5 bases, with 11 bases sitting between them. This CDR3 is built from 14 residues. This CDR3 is CAISEGRIVDTQYF. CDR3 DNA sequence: TGTGCCATCAGTGAGGGACGGATTGTAGATACGCAGTATTTT.

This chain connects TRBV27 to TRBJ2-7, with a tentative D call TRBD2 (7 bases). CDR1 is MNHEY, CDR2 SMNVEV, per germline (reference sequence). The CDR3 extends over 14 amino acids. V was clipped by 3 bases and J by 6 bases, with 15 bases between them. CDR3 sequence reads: CASSLIGGAVEQYV. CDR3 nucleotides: TGTGCCAGCAGTTTGATAGGGGGGGCGGTCGAGCAGTACGTC.

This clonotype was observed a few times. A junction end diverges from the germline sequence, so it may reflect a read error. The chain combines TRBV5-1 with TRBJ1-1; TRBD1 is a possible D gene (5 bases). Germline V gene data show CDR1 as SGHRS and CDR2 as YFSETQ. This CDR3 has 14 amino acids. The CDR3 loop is CASSLGQSNTEAFF. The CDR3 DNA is TGTGCCAGCAGTCTAGGACAATCGAACACTGAAGCTTTCTTT.

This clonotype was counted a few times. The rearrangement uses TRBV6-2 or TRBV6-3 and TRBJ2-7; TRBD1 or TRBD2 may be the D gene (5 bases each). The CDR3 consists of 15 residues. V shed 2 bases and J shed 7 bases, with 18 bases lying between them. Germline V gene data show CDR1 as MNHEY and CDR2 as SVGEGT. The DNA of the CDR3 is TGTGCCAGCAGTTACCGCAATTGGGGGACGGGGGAGCAGTACGTC. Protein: CASSYRNWGTGEQYV.

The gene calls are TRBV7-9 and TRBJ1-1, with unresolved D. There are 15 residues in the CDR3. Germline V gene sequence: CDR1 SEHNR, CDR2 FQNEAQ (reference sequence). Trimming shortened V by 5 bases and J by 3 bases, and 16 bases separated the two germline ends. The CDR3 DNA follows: TGTGCCAGCAGCCTATTTCGAGAGTATTACACTGAAGCTTTCTTT. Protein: CASSLFREYYTEAFF.

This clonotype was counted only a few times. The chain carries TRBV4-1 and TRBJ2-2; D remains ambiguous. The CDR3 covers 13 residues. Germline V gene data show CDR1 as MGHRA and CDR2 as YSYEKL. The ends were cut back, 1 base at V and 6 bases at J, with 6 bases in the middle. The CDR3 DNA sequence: TGCGCCAGCAGCCAAGCCGGGTCCGGGGAGCTGTTTTTT. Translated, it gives CASSQAGSGELFF.

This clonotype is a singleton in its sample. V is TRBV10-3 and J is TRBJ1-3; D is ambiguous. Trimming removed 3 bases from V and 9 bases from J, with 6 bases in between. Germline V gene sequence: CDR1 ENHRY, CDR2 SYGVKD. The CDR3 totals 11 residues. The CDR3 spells CAISDKITIYF. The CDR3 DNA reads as TGTGCCATCAGTGATAAAATCACCATATATTTT.

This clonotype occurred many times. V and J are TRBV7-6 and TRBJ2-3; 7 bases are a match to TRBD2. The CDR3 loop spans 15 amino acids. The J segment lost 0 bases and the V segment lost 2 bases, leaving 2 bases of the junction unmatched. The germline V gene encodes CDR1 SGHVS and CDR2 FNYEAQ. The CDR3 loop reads CASSLLGGSTDTQYF. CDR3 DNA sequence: TGTGCCAGCAGCTTACTCGGGGGGAGCACAGATACGCAGTATTTT. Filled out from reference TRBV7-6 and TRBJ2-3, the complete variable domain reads GAGVSQSPRYKVTKRGQDVALRCDPISGHVSLYWYRQALGQGPEFLTYFNYEAQQDKSGLPNDRFSAERPEGSISTLTIQRTEQRDSAMYRCASSLLGGSTDTQYFGPGTRLTVL.

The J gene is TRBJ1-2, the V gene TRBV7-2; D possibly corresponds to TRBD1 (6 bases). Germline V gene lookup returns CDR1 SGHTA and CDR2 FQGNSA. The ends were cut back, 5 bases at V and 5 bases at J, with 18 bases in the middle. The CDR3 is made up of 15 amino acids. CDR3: CASSARGGGLYGYTF. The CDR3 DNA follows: TGTGCCAGCAGCGCTAGGGGGGGCGGACTATATGGCTACACCTTC.

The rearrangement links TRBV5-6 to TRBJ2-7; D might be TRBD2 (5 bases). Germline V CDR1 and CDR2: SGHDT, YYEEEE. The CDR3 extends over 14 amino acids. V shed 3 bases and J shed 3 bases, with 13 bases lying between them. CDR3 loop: CASSSSDGVYEQYF. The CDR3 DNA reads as TGTGCCAGCAGCTCTTCGGACGGGGTCTACGAGCAGTACTTC.

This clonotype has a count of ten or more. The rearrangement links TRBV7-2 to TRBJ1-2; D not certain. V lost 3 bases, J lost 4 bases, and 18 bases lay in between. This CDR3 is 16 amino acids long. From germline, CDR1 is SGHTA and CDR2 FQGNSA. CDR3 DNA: TGTGCCAGCAGCTTTATTACGGGAACACCCTTCTATGGCTACACCTTC. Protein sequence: CASSFITGTPFYGYTF. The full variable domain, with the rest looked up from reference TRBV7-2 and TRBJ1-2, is GAGVSQSPSNKVTEKGKDVELRCDPISGHTALYWYRQSLGQGLEFLIYFQGNSAPDKSGLPSDRFSAERTGGSVSTLTIQRTQQEDSAVYLCASSFITGTPFYGYTFGSGTRLTVV.

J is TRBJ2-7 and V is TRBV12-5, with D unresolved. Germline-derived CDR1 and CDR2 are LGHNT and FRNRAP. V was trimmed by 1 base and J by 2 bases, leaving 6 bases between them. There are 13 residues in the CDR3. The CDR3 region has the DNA TGTGCTAGTGGTTTGGACACCACCTACGAGCAGTACGTC. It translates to CASGLDTTYEQYV.

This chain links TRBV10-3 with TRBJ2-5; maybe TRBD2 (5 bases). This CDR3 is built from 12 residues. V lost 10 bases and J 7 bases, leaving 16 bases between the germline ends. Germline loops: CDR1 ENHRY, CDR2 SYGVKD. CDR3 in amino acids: CATRDTEGTQYF. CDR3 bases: TGTGCCACCCGGGATACCGAGGGGACCCAGTACTTC.

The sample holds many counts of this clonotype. The CDR3 loop is CASSLERAFF. For the CDR3, the DNA is TGTGCCAGCAGCTTAGAGAGGGCTTTCTTT. V is TRBV7-9 and J is TRBJ1-1; D gene uncertain. The CDR3 is 10 residues long. V was clipped by 1 base and J by 11 bases, with 5 bases between them. Germline V CDR1 and CDR2: SEHNR, FQNEAQ (reference sequence).

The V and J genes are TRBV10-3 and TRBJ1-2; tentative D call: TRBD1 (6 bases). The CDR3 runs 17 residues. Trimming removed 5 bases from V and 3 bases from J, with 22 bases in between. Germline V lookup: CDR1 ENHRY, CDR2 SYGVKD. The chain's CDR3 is CAISPPWDKLRDYGYTF. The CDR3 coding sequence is TGTGCCATCAGTCCCCCCTGGGACAAACTCCGGGACTATGGCTACACCTTC.

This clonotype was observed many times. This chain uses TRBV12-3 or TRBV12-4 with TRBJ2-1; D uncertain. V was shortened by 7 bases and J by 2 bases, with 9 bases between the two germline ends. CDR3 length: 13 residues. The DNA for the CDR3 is TGTGCCAGCACCCCCACGGCCTACAATGAGCAGTTCTTC. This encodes CASTPTAYNEQFF.

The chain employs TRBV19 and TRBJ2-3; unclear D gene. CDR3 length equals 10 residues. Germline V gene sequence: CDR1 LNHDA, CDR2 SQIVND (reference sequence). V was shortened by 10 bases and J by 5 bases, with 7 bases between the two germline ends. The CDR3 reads CATIGDTQYF. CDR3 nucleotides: TGTGCCACCATCGGAGATACGCAGTATTTT.

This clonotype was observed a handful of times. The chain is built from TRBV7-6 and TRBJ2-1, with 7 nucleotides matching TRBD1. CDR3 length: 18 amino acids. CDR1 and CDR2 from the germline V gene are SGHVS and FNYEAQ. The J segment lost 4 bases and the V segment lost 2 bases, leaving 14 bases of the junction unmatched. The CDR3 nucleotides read TGTGCCAGCAGCTTATTTGGATTCGATACAGGGGTGTACAATGAGCAGTTCTTC. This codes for CASSLFGFDTGVYNEQFF.

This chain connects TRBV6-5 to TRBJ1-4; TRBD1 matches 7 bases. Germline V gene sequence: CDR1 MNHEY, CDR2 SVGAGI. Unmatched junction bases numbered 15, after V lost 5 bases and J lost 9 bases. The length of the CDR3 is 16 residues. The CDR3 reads CASSTSEGAGVKKLFF. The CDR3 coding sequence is TGTGCCAGCAGTACCTCCGAGGGGGCAGGAGTTAAAAAACTGTTTTTT.

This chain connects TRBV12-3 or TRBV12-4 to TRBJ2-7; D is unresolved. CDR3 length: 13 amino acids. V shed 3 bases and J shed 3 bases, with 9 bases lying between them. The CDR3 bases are TGTGCCAGCAGTTTGTTTGTGAACTACGAGCAGTACTTC. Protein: CASSLFVNYEQYF.

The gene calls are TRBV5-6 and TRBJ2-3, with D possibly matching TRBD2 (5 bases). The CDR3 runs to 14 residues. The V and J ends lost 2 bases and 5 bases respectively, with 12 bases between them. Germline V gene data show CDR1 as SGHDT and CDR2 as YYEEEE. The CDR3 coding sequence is TGTGCCAGCAGCTTTTTACTAGTTGGAGATACGCAGTATTTT. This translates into CASSFLLVGDTQYF.

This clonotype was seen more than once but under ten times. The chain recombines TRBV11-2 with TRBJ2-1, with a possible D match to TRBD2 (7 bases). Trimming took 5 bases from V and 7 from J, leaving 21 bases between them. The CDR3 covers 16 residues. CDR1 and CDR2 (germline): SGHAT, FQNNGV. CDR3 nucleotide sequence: TGTGCCAGCAGCCCGGAGGGCGGGGGCTCACGGAATGAGCAGTTCTTC. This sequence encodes CASSPEGGGSRNEQFF.